The next 15 T cell receptor beta chains were all read from a single sample in a study of a mutant IDH1 vaccine in newly diagnosed glioma. Some clones are missing from TCRdb's copy, which holds only in-frame ones; the method was immunoSEQ multiplex PCR. The table lists tens of thousands of clones, just over 85% of them singletons. Time point reported: baseline, week 1 (first vaccination visit). Noted treatment: pre-vaccination baseline after standard-of-care therapy. Sequenced here: PBMCs, sampled from a glioma patient treated with radiotherapy, temozolomide or both. The receptors were gathered from a man younger than 45 with glioma.

V usage is TRBV4-2 and J usage is TRBJ1-6, with a possible D match to TRBD1 (5 bases). The V and J ends lost 0 bases and 7 bases respectively, with 22 bases between them. Germline V gene lookup returns CDR1 LGHNA and CDR2 YNFKEQ. This CDR3 comprises 19 residues. DNA of the CDR3: TGTGCCAGCAGCCAAGATATTAGCAGGTCCCCTGGGGGAAATTCACCCCTCCACTTT. Translating gives CASSQDISRSPGGNSPLHF.

This chain uses TRBV19 with TRBJ2-3; tentative D call: TRBD2 (6 bases). V lost 10 bases to trimming and J lost 4 bases, with 15 bases between them. Germline CDR1 reads LNHDA; CDR2 reads SQIVND (reference sequence). This CDR3 region has 13 residues. The CDR3 coding sequence is TGTGCCACGAGGTCAGGAGGGCCAGATACGCAGTATTTT. Encoded protein: CATRSGGPDTQYF.

V and J are TRBV2 and TRBJ2-1, with TRBD2 identical over 10 bases. The germline gives CDR1 SNHLY, CDR2 FYNNEI. The CDR3 sequence is 17 residues long. V dropped 0 bases and J dropped 4; count of bases not matched to a gene: 6. The CDR3 DNA follows: TGTGCCAGCAGTGAAGCGCTTCTAGCGGGGGTATACAATGAGCAGTTCTTC. Amino acids: CASSEALLAGVYNEQFF. The entire variable domain, with the rest obtained from reference TRBV2 and TRBJ2-1, is as follows: EPEVTQTPSHQVTQMGQEVILRCVPISNHLYFYWYRQILGQKVEFLVSFYNNEISEKSEIFDDQFSVERPDGSNFTLKIRSTKLEDSAMYFCASSEALLAGVYNEQFFGPGTRLTVL.

This clone appeared once. V usage is TRBV7-6 and J usage is TRBJ1-2; perhaps TRBD1 as D (5 bases). Germline lookup yields CDR1 SGHVS and CDR2 FNYEAQ. The CDR3 length is 14 residues. V lost 1 base and J 2 bases, leaving 8 bases between the germline ends. CDR3 region: CASSLDRGNYGYTF. The CDR3 bases are TGTGCCAGCAGCTTAGACCGGGGGAACTATGGCTACACCTTC.

This clone was recorded once. The chain carries TRBV5-1 and TRBJ2-1, with D unresolved. V lost 0 bases and J lost 6, with 10 bases in between. The CDR3 consists of 14 residues. Looked up from germline, CDR1 is SGHRS and CDR2 is YFSETQ. CDR3 sequence: CASSLATPGNEQFF. CDR3 sequence (DNA): TGCGCCAGCAGCTTGGCCACCCCCGGCAATGAGCAGTTCTTC.

V gene TRBV7-9 combines with J gene TRBJ2-1, with 10 bases that match TRBD1. The CDR3 spans 15 residues. Germline CDR1 is SEHNR and CDR2 is FQNEAQ (reference sequence). V lost 6 bases to trimming and J lost 5 bases; unmatched junction nucleotides: 7. CDR3 DNA sequence: TGTGCCAGCAGGACCGGGACAGGGGTAAACAATGAGCAGTTCTTC. Amino acids: CASRTGTGVNNEQFF.

The rearrangement uses TRBV7-9 and TRBJ1-4; weak D call: TRBD1 (6 bases). Germline V gene sequence: CDR1 SEHNR, CDR2 FQNEAQ (reference sequence). Trimming stripped 5 bases from V and 8 bases from J, with 18 bases between. The CDR3 is made up of 15 amino acids. The CDR3 region is CASSPTGMEKEKLFF. In nucleotides, the CDR3 is TGTGCCAGCAGCCCAACAGGGATGGAGAAAGAAAAACTGTTTTTT.

This clone was counted only a few times. V gene TRBV18 combines with J gene TRBJ1-1; D ambiguous. In germline, CDR1 is KGHSH, CDR2 LQKENI. Between the trimmed V and J ends, which lost 3 bases and 3 bases, there was a span of 20 bases. The CDR3 has 17 residues. The CDR3 sequence is CASSPYEGGYGDTEAFF. The CDR3 DNA is TGTGCCAGCTCACCTTATGAGGGCGGGTATGGGGACACTGAAGCTTTCTTT.

The V and J genes are TRBV18 and TRBJ1-6, with no clear D. The germline CDR1 and CDR2 sequences are KGHSH and LQKENI. CDR3 length: 13 amino acids. V lost 6 bases to trimming and J lost 8 bases, with 11 bases between them. The CDR3 sequence: CASSPSNDSPLHF. CDR3 nucleotides: TGTGCCAGCTCCCCATCGAACGATTCACCCCTCCACTTT.

This clone was detected once. This chain links TRBV6-5 with TRBJ2-5, with D unresolved. V lost 5 bases and J 4 bases, leaving 8 bases between the germline ends. Germline values: CDR1 MNHEY, CDR2 SVGAGI. The CDR3 consists of 12 residues. The DNA for the CDR3 is TGTGCCAGCAGTGAAAACAGAGAGACCCAGTACTTC. It yields the protein CASSENRETQYF.

In this sample, this clone turned up a few times. This chain joins TRBV6-5 and TRBJ1-6; no clear D. The CDR3 loop spans 16 amino acids. V shed 4 bases and J shed 7 bases, with 17 bases lying between them. The germline V gene encodes CDR1 MNHEY and CDR2 SVGAGI. The CDR3 coding sequence is TGTGCCAGCAGTTCCCCCCTAAGCGGCACCAATTCACCCCTCCACTTT. It specifies CASSSPLSGTNSPLHF.

The V gene is TRBV2, the J gene TRBJ1-2; no definite D call. Germline CDR1 is SNHLY and CDR2 is FYNNEI. The CDR3 is 11 amino acids. Trimming took off 8 bases at V and 3 bases at J, with 7 bases between the two ends. The CDR3 loop is CASLRDYGYTF. In DNA, the CDR3 is TGTGCCAGCCTTAGGGACTATGGCTACACCTTC.

The V and J genes are TRBV6-5 and TRBJ2-2; D is uncertain. CDR1 and CDR2 from the germline V gene are MNHEY and SVGAGI. V lost 0 bases to trimming and J lost 2 bases, with 4 bases between them. The CDR3 covers 14 residues. The CDR3 is CASSYSPNTGELFF. DNA of the CDR3: TGTGCCAGCAGTTACTCTCCAAACACCGGGGAGCTGTTTTTT.

J is TRBJ1-4 and V is TRBV28; tentative D call: TRBD1 (6 bases). This CDR3 comprises 16 residues. Trimming pared 4 bases from V and 0 bases from J, leaving 12 bases between. Germline CDR1 MDHEN, CDR2 SYDVKM. This CDR3 is CASSSPGGATNEKLFF. CDR3 nucleotide sequence: TGTGCCAGCAGTTCCCCCGGGGGCGCAACTAATGAAAAACTGTTTTTT.

The genes are TRBV11-2 and TRBJ1-1; D not certain. The germline V and J ends were trimmed by 3 bases and 7 bases, with 15 bases remaining between them. The CDR3 runs 14 residues. The V gene's germline CDR1 is SGHAT and CDR2 FQNNGV. CDR3 coding DNA: TGTGCCAGCAGCTTGGCGGAACGTGTGGGTGAAGCTTTCTTT. It translates to CASSLAERVGEAFF.